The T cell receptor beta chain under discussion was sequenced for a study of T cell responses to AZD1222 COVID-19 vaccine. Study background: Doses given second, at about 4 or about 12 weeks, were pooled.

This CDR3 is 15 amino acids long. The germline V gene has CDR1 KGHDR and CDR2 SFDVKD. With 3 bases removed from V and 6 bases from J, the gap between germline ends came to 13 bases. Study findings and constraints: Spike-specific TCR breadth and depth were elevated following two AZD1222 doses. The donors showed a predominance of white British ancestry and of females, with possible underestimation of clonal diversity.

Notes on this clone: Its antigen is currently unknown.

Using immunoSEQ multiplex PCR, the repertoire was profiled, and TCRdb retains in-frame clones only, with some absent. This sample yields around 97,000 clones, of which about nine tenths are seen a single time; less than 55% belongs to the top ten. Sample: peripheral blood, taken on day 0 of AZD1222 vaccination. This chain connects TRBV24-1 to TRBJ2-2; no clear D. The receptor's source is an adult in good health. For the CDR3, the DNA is TGTGCCACCAGTGATGAGGTCAGATCCCCCGGGGAGCTGTTTTTT. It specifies CATSDEVRSPGELFF.